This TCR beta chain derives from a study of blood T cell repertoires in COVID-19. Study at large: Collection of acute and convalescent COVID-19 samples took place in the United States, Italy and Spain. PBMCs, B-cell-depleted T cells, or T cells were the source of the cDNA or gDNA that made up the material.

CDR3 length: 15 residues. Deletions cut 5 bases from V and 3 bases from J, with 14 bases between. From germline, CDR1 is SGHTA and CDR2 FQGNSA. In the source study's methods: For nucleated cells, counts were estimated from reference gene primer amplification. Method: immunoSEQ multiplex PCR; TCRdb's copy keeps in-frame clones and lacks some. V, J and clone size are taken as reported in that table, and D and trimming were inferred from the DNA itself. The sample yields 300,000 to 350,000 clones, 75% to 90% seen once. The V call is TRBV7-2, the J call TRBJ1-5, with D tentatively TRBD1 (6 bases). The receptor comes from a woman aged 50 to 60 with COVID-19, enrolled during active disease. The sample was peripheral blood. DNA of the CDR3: TGTGCCAGCAGCCCAAGAGGACAGAACAATCAGCCCCAGCATTTT. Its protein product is CASSPRGQNNQPQHF.